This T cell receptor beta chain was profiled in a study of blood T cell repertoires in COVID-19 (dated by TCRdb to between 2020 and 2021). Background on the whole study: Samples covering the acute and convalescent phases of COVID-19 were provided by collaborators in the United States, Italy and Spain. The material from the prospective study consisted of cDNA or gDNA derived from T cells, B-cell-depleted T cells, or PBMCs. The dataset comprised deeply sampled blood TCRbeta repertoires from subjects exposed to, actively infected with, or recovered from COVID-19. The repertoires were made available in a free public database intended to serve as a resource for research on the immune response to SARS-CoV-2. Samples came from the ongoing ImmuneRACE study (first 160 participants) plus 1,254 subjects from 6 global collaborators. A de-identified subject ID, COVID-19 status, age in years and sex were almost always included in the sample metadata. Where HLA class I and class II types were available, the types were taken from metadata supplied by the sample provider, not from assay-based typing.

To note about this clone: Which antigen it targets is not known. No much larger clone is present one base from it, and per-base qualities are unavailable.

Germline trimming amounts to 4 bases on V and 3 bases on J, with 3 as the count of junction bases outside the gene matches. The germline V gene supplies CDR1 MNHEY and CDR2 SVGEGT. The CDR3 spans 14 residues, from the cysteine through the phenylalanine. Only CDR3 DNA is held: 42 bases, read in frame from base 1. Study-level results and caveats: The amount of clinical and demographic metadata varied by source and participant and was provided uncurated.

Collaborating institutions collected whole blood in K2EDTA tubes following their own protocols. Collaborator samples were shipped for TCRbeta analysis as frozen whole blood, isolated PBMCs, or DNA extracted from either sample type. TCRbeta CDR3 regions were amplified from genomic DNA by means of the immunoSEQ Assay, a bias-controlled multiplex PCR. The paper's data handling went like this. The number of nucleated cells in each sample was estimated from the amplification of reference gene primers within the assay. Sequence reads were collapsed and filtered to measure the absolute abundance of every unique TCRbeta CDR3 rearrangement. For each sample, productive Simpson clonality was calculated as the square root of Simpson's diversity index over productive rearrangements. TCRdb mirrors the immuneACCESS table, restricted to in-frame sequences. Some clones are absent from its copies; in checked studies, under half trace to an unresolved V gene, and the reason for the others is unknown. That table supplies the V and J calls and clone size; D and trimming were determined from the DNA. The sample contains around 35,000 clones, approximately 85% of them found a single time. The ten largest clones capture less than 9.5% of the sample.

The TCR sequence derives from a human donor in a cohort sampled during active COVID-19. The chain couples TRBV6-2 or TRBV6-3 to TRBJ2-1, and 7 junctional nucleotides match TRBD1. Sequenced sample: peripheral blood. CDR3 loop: CASSSWTGYNEQFF. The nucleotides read TGTGCCAGCAGTTCTTGGACAGGCTACAATGAGCAGTTCTTC.